These T cell receptor beta chains were read from a single sample in a study of CD8 T cells in ankylosing spondylitis. MiXCR was run by TCRdb on the 5' RACE reads, yielding one entry per CDR3 protein. The sample holds approximately 250,000 distinct CDR3 sequences, 8% to 9% seen once. Sequenced sample: blood, either unsorted or a sorted T cell fraction (not recorded which). Receptor source: a female donor with ankylosing spondylitis or in good health (not recorded which). The CDR3 runs from the conserved cysteine through the conserved F or W. Each record gives: clone size, J gene, V gene, D gene, CDR3 DNA, CDR3 protein. D genes are given only for firm matches. Part of the rows lack a size; the others show once, few, many or a class for expanded clones.

NA	TRBJ2-2	TRBV7-2	TRBD2	TGTGCCAGCAGCCGGATTAGCGGGAGTCCCACCGGGGAGCTGTTTTTT	CASSRISGSPTGELFF
many	TRBJ2-7	TRBV5-1	NA	TGCGCCAGCAGCTTTGGGACGGGCTCCTACGAGCAGTACTTC	CASSFGTGSYEQYF
many	TRBJ2-2	TRBV11-2	NA	TGTGCCAGCAGCTTAGACGGCTACCCTACCGGGGAGCTGTTTTTT	CASSLDGYPTGELFF
many	TRBJ1-5	TRBV2	NA	TGTGCCAGCAGTGAGGACGTAATCAATCAGCCCCAGCATTTT	CASSEDVINQPQHF
many	TRBJ2-3	TRBV5-5	NA	TGTGCCAGCAGTTTTGGAGGGGGTAGCACAGATACGCAGTATTTT	CASSFGGGSTDTQYF
few	TRBJ1-2	TRBV7-9	NA	TGTGCCAGCAGCTTTGGGGGACAACGGGCGAACACCTTC	CASSFGGQRANTF
many	TRBJ1-2	TRBV20-1	NA	TGCAGTGCTAGAGATTTACAGGGCGCTAACTATGGCTACACCTTC	CSARDLQGANYGYTF
many	TRBJ2-3	TRBV20-1	NA	TGCAGTGCTAGAGATGGGCTCCAAGGGGCAGATACGCAGTATTTT	CSARDGLQGADTQYF
NA	TRBJ1-2	TRBV30	NA	TGTGCCCGGAGTACCAGGTTTTCTGGCTACACCTTC	CARSTRFSGYTF
NA	TRBJ2-1	TRBV20-1	NA	TGCAGTGCTAGACCCAGCCTCAGCTCCTACAATGAGCAGTTCTTC	CSARPSLSSYNEQFF